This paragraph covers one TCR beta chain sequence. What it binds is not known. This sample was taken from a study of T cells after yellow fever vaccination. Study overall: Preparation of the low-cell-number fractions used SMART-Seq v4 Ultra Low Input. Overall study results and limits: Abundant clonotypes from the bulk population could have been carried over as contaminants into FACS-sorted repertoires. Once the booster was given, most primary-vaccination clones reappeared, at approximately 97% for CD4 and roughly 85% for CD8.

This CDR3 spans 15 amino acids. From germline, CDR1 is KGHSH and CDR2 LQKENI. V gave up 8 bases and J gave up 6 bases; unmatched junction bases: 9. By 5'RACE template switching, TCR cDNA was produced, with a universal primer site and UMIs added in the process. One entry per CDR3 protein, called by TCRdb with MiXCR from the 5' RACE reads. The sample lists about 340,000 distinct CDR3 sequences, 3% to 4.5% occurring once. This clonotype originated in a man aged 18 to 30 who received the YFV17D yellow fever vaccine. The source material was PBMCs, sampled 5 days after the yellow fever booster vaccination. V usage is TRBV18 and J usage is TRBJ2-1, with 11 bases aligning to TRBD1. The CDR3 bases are TGTGCCAGCAACGGATGGGACAGGGGGGTCAATGAGCAGTTCTTC. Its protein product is CASNGWDRGVNEQFF. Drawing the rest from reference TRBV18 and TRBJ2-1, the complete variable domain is NAGVMQNPRHLVRRRGQEARLRCSPMKGHSHVYWYRQLPEEGLKFMVYLQKENIIDESGMPKERFSAEFPKEGPSILRIQQVVRGDSAAYFCASNGWDRGVNEQFFGPGTRLTVL.